This entry concerns a single T cell receptor beta chain. The target antigen is unknown. The sample belongs to a study of cytomegalovirus exposure and HLA in healthy donors. The CDR3 contains 13 residues. Germline loops: CDR1 MNHNY, CDR2 SVGAGI (reference sequence). The ends lost 7 bases at V and 9 bases at J; junction bases unmatched: 6. This PCR relied on a set of 60 Vbeta primers and 13 Jbeta primers. Libraries were prepared by immunoSEQ multiplex PCR; TCRdb keeps only in-frame clonotypes and omits some of them. The data show about 260,000 clones, approximately 84% seen once. Whole-study results and caveats: Analysis performed later showed TCR beta chains linked to HLA being more clonally expanded than equally common others. The authors later linked a missense DCLRE1C variant to TCR beta V- and J-gene trimming.

The specimen sequenced was PBMCs. This TCR came from a woman in her thirties or forties in good health and CMV-seropositive. This sequence joins TRBV6-6 and TRBJ2-1; 10 nucleotides agree with TRBD2. CDR3 residues: CASMLAGAPEQFF. The CDR3 DNA reads TGTGCCAGCATGCTAGCGGGAGCCCCTGAGCAGTTCTTC.